This T cell receptor beta chain was sequenced in a study of shared T cell receptors in the human thymus. The CDR3 is 18 amino acids. CDR1 and CDR2 from the germline V gene are MNHEY and SMNVEV (reference sequence). V was pared by 1 base and J by 0 bases, with 13 bases between. Sequencing used immunoSEQ multiplex PCR; TCRdb keeps in-frame clones, though not all of them. The sample gives over 650,000 clones, approximately 87% of which show up once; 0.0094% is in the top ten. These records were also assigned to another study, of human thymus T cells. This second report adds: The study used thymus tissue resected during corrective heart surgery. Related research examined unrelated individuals and reported that their thymic repertoires overlapped highly.

The V call is TRBV27, the J call TRBJ2-6; D uncertain. The source material was thymocytes. The receptor was derived from a boy younger than two with a congenital heart defect. This chain's CDR3 is CASSLFGSSSSGANVLTF. The CDR3 DNA is TGTGCCAGCAGTTTATTCGGGTCCTCAAGCTCTGGGGCCAACGTCCTGACTTTC.